The 20 T cell receptor beta chains in this list originate from one sample, sequenced in a study of T cells in Graves' hyperthyroidism and ophthalmopathy. Amplified TCR beta CDR3 regions derived from RNA transcripts. First-round RT-PCR with HTBI primers amplified the TCR CDR3 region. From the multiplex PCR reads, TCRdb called clonotypes with MiXCR, one entry per CDR3 protein. The sample carries 550,000 to 700,000 distinct CDR3 sequences, roughly 46% recorded once. The source material was peripheral blood or thyroid tissue (not recorded which). The receptors stem from an adult woman with Graves' disease, either hyperthyroidism or ophthalmopathy (not recorded which).

This clonotype was detected many times. The chain recombines TRBV15 with TRBJ2-7, with 7 bases lining up with TRBD1. The CDR3 is made up of 15 amino acids. V trimming: 11 bases; J trimming: 1 base; junction bases outside the gene matches: 14. Germline V gives CDR1 LNHNV, CDR2 YYDKDF (reference sequence). The CDR3 bases are TGTGCCCCGACCTGGGACAGAAGGCAGTCCTACGAGCAGTACTTC. This encodes CAPTWDRRQSYEQYF.

V gene TRBV29-1 combines with J gene TRBJ2-5, with TRBD1 as a possible D gene (5 bases). Germline V gene lookup returns CDR1 SQVTM and CDR2 ANQGSEA. The CDR3 length is 12 residues. Deletions cut 3 bases from V and 5 bases from J, with 10 bases between. DNA for the CDR3: TGCAGCGTTGATCAGGGCGGCGAGACCCAGTACTTC. Its translation: CSVDQGGETQYF.

The chain joins TRBV19 to TRBJ2-2; TRBD2 is a possible D gene (6 bases). Trimming stripped 6 bases from V and 4 bases from J, with 18 bases between. Germline-derived CDR1 and CDR2 are LNHDA and SQIVND (reference sequence). The CDR3 is made up of 16 amino acids. The CDR3 is CASSGGLTLSTGELFF. In DNA form, the CDR3 reads TGTGCCAGTAGCGGTGGACTAACCTTGAGCACCGGGGAGCTGTTTTTT.

This clonotype came up a few times. The chain employs TRBV20-1 and TRBJ2-5; tentative D call: TRBD1 (6 bases). Looked up from germline, CDR1 is DFQATT and CDR2 is SNEGSKA (reference sequence). V lost 5 bases to trimming and J lost 7 bases, with 14 bases between them. The CDR3 sequence is 12 residues long. CDR3 protein: CSAATGPRTQYF. CDR3 DNA: TGCAGTGCTGCGACAGGACCAAGGACCCAGTACTTC.

The chain has TRBV9 and TRBJ2-2; the D gene is possibly TRBD2 (6 bases). The V end was cut by 3 bases, the J end by 2 bases, with 17 bases between. The germline CDR1 and CDR2 sequences are SGDLS and YYNGEE. CDR3 length equals 17 residues. The CDR3 loop reads CASSEGGGVGNTGELFF. In DNA, the CDR3 is TGTGCCAGCAGCGAGGGTGGAGGGGTTGGAAACACCGGGGAGCTGTTTTTT.

V gene TRBV3-1 combines with J gene TRBJ2-7; 8 bases are shared with TRBD2. J lost 6 bases, V lost 1 base, and 11 bases had no gene match. Germline values: CDR1 LGHDT, CDR2 YNNKEL (reference sequence). This CDR3 is built from 16 residues. CDR3 sequence reads: CASSQGTLAGKREQYF. CDR3 in DNA: TGTGCCAGCAGCCAAGGAACCTTAGCGGGGAAACGCGAGCAGTACTTC.

The V gene is TRBV29-1, the J gene TRBJ2-7, with 12 bases fitting TRBD2. The CDR3 sequence is 18 residues long. CDR1 is SQVTM and CDR2 is ANQGSEA in the germline V gene. V shed 3 bases and J 2 bases; nucleotides not matched to a gene: 14. The CDR3 is CSVDPMELAGGPTYEQYF. CDR3 DNA: TGCAGCGTTGACCCAATGGAGCTAGCGGGAGGGCCTACCTACGAGCAGTACTTC.

The rearrangement uses TRBV2 and TRBJ2-7, with no clear D. Germline values: CDR1 SNHLY, CDR2 FYNNEI. This CDR3 comprises 16 residues. Trimming removed 7 bases at V and 2 bases at J, with 21 bases between. CDR3 nucleotide sequence: TGTGCCAGCATCGCCAGGCCCTGGGCTAGTACCTACGAGCAGTACTTC. Its translation is CASIARPWASTYEQYF.

This clonotype appeared many times. The chain carries TRBV25-1 and TRBJ1-2; unclear D gene. Germline V gives CDR1 MGHDK, CDR2 SYGVNS. Trimming took off 1 base at V and 3 bases at J, with 9 bases between the two ends. This CDR3 has 14 residues. CDR3 residues: CASSEFSSYYGYTF. The CDR3 nucleotides read TGTGCCAGCAGTGAATTCTCCAGTTACTATGGCTACACCTTC.

This clonotype was counted many times. V and J are TRBV12-3 or TRBV12-4 and TRBJ1-4, with D possibly being TRBD1 (5 bases). The ends were cut back, 2 bases at V and 8 bases at J, with 15 bases in the middle. There are 15 residues in the CDR3. The CDR3 bases are TGTGCCAGCAGTTTATACGGGACCAATAGAGAAAAACTGTTTTTT. Protein product: CASSLYGTNREKLFF.

The chain has TRBV27 and TRBJ1-1; D is undetermined. CDR1 is MNHEY and CDR2 is SMNVEV in the germline V gene (reference sequence). V lost 3 bases, J lost 2 bases, and 4 bases lay in between. This CDR3 region has 12 residues. The CDR3 region is CASSFSNTEAFF. The CDR3 DNA reads as TGTGCCAGCAGTTTTAGTAACACTGAAGCTTTCTTT.

The sample holds a few counts of this clonotype. This chain links TRBV12-3 or TRBV12-4 with TRBJ2-5; 10 bases line up with TRBD2. Germline trimming cut 6 bases from V and 4 bases from J; bases unmatched to any gene: 8. The CDR3 contains 15 residues. CDR3 residues: CASRSSGSLGETQYF. As DNA, the CDR3 is TGTGCCAGCAGATCTAGCGGGAGCTTGGGAGAGACCCAGTACTTC.

This clonotype was seen repeatedly, ten times or more. This chain uses TRBV4-1 with TRBJ2-7; D remains unclear. V lost 0 bases to trimming and J lost 0 bases, with 9 bases between them. The CDR3 extends over 15 amino acids. The V gene's germline CDR1 is MGHRA and CDR2 YSYEKL. CDR3 sequence: CASSQDEVSSYEQYF. In DNA, the CDR3 is TGCGCCAGCAGCCAAGACGAGGTGAGCTCCTACGAGCAGTACTTC.

The chain joins TRBV5-1 to TRBJ1-5; TRBD1 might be the D (5 bases). The length of the CDR3 is 16 residues. CDR1 and CDR2 from the germline V gene are SGHRS and YFSETQ. V was trimmed by 4 bases and J by 5 bases, leaving 19 bases between them. CDR3: CASSPMRGVADQPQHF. CDR3 nucleotide sequence: TGCGCCAGCAGCCCCATGAGGGGAGTCGCGGATCAGCCCCAGCATTTT.

This clonotype has more than one count but fewer than ten. This rearrangement joins TRBV20-1 to TRBJ2-1, with TRBD2 matching over 10 bases. V gave up 2 bases and J gave up 15 bases; unmatched junction bases: 7. The CDR3 runs to 12 residues. Germline loops: CDR1 DFQATT, CDR2 SNEGSKA (reference sequence). The CDR3 coding sequence is TGCAGTGCTAGACTAGCGGGAGAAAATCCGTTCTTC. This codes for CSARLAGENPFF.

This chain uses TRBV10-3 with TRBJ2-7; 11 bases are a match to TRBD1. The V gene end was trimmed by 7 bases and the J gene end by 5 bases; junction bases not matched to a gene: 7. Germline V lookup: CDR1 ENHRY, CDR2 SYGVKD. CDR3 length: 14 residues. CDR3 in DNA: TGTGCCATCAATGCGGGACAGGGGGACCACGAGCAGTACTTC. This gives the protein CAINAGQGDHEQYF.

The V call is TRBV7-9, the J call TRBJ1-5, with D unresolved. Germline CDR1 reads SEHNR; CDR2 reads FQNEAQ (reference sequence). Trimming pared 5 bases from V and 4 bases from J, leaving 12 bases between. This CDR3 spans 14 amino acids. The DNA of the CDR3 is TGTGCCAGCAGCCCCCTGGACCGAAATCAGCCCCAGCATTTT. It encodes CASSPLDRNQPQHF.

Remarks on this clonotype: A much larger clone differs from this one at a single base, so this may be a read error. The V gene is TRBV28, the J gene TRBJ1-2; no reliable D call. Trimming took 4 bases from V and 7 from J, leaving 13 bases between them. Germline values: CDR1 MDHEN, CDR2 SYDVKM. This CDR3 is 13 amino acids long. Here the CDR3 DNA reads TGTGCCAGCAGTTCGTTGTCAAGGAGTGGCTACACCTTC. It translates to CASSSLSRSGYTF.

With respect to this clonotype: This may stem from a read error, because a much larger clone lies one nucleotide away. This chain links TRBV4-1 with TRBJ1-5; no clear D. The CDR3 totals 17 residues. Germline lookup yields CDR1 MGHRA and CDR2 YSYEKL. V shed 4 bases and J shed 3 bases, with 19 bases lying between them. In DNA, the CDR3 is TGCGCCAGCAGCCTCTCGGGCGACGGGCGATTCAATCAGCCCCAGCATTTT. This sequence encodes CASSLSGDGRFNQPQHF.

The J gene is TRBJ1-5, the V gene TRBV7-8, with D possibly being TRBD1 (5 bases). Germline loops: CDR1 SGHVS, CDR2 FQNEAQ. Trimming stripped 5 bases from V and 7 bases from J, with 15 bases between. The CDR3 is 14 amino acids. For the CDR3, the DNA is TGTGCCAGCAGCCCCGTAGCGGGGCACCAGCCCCAGCATTTT. Translating gives CASSPVAGHQPQHF.